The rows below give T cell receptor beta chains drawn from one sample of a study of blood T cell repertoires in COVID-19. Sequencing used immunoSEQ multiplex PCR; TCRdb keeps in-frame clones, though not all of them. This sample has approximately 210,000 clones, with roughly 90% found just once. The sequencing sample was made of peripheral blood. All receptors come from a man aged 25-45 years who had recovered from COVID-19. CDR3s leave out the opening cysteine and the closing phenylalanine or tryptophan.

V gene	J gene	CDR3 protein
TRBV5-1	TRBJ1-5	ASSLLGTGEGSPQH
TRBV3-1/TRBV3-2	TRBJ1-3	ASSPNRDSGNTIY
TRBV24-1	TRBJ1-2	ATSDPYSGYT
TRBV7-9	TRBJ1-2	ASSLVDRVDGYT
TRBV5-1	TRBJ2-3	ASRRDLRIGTDTQY
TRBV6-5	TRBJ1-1	ASSYETEAF
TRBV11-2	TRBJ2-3	ASSSLAGGSTDTQY
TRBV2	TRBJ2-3	ASSPDRFTDTQY
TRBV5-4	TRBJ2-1	ASSFGDRGTGNEQF
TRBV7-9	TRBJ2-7	ASSFGPKQGRGQY
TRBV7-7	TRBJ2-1	ASSNDRDNEQF
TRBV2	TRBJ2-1	ASDFAEAEQF
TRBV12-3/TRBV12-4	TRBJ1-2	ASSPVGLGYT
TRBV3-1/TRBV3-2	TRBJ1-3	ASTGQGEALRSGNTIY
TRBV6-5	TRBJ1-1	ASSHGIGEAF
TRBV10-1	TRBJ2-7	ASSWLVPGSYEQY
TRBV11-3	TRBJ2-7	ASSLQGALDEQY
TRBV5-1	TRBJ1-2	ASVRDSSSANYGYT
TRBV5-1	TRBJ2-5	ASSLGLAETQY
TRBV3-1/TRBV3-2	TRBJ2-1	ASSPPAGAQYNEQF